Sequencing of this TCR beta chain was carried out in a study of cytomegalovirus exposure and HLA in healthy donors. This clone is medium-sized. Its target is not known. Within the sample, other DNA sequences also encode this same CDR3. The germline V and J ends were trimmed by 3 bases and 0 bases, with 6 bases remaining between them. This CDR3 has 14 amino acids. Germline values: CDR1 MNHNS, CDR2 SASEGT. Study outcomes and limitations: TCR association rates varied by HLA locus in a later analysis, with DRB1 highest and HLA-C lowest. The study had only CMV serostatus as immune exposure information. Earlier analysis looked at TCR beta V segments, and most were productive about 90% or about 30% of the time. Three chains linked to CMV were shown in vitro to be specific for CMV antigens.

The PCR ran on 60 Vbeta and 13 Jbeta primers. TCRdb's table, derived via immunoSEQ multiplex PCR, lists solely in-frame clones and lacks some. Of approximately 50,000 clones in the sample, around 80% were seen once. The source material was PBMCs. The chain uses TRBV6-1 and TRBJ1-3; no firm D call. This TCR came from a man under 40 in good health and CMV-seropositive. Here the CDR3 reads CASSDGSSGNTIYF. The DNA for the CDR3 is TGTGCCAGCAGTGATGGGAGCTCTGGAAACACCATATATTTT.